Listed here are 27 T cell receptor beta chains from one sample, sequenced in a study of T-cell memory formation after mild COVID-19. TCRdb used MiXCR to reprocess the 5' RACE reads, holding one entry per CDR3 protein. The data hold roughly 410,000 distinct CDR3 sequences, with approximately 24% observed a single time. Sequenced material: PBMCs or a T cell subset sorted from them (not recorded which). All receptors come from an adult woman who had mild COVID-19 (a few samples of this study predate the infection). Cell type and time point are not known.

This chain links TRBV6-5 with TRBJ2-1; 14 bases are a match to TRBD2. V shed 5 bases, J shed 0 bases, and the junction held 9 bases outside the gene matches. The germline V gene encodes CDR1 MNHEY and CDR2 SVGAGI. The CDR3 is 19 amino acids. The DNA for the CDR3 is TGTGCCAGCAGTGCGACCGGGACTAGCGGGGGCAGCTCCTACAATGAGCAGTTCTTC. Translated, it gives CASSATGTSGGSSYNEQFF.

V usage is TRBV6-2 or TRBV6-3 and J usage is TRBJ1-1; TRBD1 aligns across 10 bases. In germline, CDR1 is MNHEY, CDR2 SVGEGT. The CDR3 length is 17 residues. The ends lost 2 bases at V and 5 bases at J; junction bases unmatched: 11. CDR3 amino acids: CASSYPAWTGGRTEAFF. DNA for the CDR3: TGTGCCAGCAGTTACCCCGCCTGGACAGGGGGTAGGACTGAAGCTTTCTTT.

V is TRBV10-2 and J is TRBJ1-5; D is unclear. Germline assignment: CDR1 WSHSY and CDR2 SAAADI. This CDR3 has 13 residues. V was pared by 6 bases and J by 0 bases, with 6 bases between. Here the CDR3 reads CASRDGSNQPQHF. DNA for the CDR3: TGCGCCAGCAGGGACGGTAGCAATCAGCCCCAGCATTTT.

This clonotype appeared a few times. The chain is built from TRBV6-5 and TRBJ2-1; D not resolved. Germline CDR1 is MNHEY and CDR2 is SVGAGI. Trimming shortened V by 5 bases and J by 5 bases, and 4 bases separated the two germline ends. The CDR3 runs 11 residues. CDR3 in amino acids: CASSKNNEQFF. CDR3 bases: TGTGCCAGCAGTAAAAACAATGAGCAGTTCTTC.

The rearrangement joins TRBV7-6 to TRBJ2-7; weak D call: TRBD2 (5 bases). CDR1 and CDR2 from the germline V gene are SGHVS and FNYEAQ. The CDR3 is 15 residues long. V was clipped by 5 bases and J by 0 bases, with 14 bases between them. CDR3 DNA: TGTGCCAGCAGCCCTAGCCAGCGGAGCTCCTACGAGCAGTACTTC. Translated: CASSPSQRSSYEQYF.

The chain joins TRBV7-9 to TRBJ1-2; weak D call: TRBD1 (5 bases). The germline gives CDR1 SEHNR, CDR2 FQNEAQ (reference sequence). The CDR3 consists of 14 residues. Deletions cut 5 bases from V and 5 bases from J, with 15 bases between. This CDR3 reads CASSRAGPPYGYTF. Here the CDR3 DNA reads TGTGCCAGCAGCCGAGCGGGACCCCCATATGGCTACACCTTC.

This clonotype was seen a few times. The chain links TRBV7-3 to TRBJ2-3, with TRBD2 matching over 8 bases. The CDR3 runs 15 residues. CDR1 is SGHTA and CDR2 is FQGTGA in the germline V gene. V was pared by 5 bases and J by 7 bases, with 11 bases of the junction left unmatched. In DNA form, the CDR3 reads TGTGCCAGCAGCCTCGAGCGGGGGAATCACTATACGCAGTATTTT. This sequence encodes CASSLERGNHYTQYF.

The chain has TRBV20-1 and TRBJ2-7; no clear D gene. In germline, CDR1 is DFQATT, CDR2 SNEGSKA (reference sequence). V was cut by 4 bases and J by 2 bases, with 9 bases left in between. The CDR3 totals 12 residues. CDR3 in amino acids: CSATRPPYEQYF. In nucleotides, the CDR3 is TGCAGTGCTACCCGGCCGCCCTACGAGCAGTACTTC.

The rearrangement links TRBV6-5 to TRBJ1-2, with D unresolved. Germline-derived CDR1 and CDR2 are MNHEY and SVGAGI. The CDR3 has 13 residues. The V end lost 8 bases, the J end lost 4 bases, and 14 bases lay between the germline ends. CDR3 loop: CASGEWAPYGYTF. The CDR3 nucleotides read TGTGCCAGCGGGGAGTGGGCCCCCTATGGCTACACCTTC.

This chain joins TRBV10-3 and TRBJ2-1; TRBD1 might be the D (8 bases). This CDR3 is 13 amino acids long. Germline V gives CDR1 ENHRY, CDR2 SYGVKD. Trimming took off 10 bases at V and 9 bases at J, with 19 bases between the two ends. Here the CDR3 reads CANKPDREGEQFF. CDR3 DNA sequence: TGTGCCAACAAGCCGGACAGGGAGGGTGAGCAGTTCTTC.

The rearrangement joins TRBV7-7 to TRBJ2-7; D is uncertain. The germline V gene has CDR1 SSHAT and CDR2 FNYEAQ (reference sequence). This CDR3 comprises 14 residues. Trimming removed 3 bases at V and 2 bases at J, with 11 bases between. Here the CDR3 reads CASSFPRRPYEQYF. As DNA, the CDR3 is TGTGCCAGCAGCTTTCCCCGGCGGCCCTACGAGCAGTACTTC.

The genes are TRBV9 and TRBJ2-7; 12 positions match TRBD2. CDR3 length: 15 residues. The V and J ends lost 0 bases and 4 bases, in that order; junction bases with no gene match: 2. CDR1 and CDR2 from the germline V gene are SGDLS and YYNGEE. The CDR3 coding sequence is TGTGCCAGCAGCGTAGAGACTAGCGGGAGATACGAGCAGTACTTC. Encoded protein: CASSVETSGRYEQYF.

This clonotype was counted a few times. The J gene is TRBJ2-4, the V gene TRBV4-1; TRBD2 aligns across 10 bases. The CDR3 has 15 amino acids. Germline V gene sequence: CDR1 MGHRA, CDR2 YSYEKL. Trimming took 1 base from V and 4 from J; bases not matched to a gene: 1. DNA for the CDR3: TGCGCCAGCAGCCAAGTGACTAGCGGGAAAAACATTCAGTACTTC. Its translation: CASSQVTSGKNIQYF.

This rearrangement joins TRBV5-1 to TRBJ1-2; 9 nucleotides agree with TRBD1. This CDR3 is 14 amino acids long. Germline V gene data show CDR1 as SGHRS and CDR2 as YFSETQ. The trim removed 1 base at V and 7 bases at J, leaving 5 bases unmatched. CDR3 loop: CASSLQQGASGYTF. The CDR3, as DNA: TGCGCCAGCAGCTTGCAACAGGGGGCGTCTGGCTACACCTTC.

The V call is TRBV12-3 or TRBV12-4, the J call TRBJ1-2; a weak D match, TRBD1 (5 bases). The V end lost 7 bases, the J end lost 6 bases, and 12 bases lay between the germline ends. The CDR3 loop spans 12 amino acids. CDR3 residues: CASILGTNGYTF. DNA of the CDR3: TGTGCCAGCATACTTGGGACGAATGGCTACACCTTC.

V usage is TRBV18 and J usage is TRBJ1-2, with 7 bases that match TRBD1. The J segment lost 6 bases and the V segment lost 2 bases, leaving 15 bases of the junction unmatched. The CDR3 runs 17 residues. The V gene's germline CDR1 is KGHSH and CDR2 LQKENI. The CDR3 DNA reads TGTGCCAGCTCACCAAAGACAGGGCATTCCTTGAGAAATGGCTACACCTTC. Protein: CASSPKTGHSLRNGYTF.

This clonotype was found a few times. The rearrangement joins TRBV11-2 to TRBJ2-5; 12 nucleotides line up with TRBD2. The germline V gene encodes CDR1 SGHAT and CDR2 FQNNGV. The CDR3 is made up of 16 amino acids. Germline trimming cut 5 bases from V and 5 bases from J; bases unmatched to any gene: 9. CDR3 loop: CASSRGVLAGGETQYF. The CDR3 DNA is TGTGCCAGCAGCCGAGGGGTACTAGCGGGGGGCGAGACCCAGTACTTC.

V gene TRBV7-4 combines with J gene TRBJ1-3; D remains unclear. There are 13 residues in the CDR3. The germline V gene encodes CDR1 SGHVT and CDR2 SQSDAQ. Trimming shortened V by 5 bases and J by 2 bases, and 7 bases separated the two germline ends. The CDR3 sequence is CASSKVPGNTIYF. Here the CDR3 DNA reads TGTGCCAGCAGCAAGGTACCTGGAAACACCATATATTTT.

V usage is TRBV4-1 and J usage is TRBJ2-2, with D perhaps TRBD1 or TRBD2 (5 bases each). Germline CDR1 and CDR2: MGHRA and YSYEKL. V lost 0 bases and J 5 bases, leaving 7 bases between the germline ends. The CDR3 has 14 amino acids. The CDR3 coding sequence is TGCGCCAGCAGCCAAGAGGGACCTACCGGGGAGCTGTTTTTT. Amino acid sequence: CASSQEGPTGELFF.

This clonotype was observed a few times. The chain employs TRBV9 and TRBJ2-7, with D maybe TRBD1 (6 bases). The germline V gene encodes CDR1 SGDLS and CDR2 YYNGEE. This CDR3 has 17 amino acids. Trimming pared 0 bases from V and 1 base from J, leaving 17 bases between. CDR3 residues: CASSVGFSGVLSYEQYF. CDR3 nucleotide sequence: TGTGCCAGCAGCGTAGGATTTTCAGGGGTTTTGTCCTACGAGCAGTACTTC.

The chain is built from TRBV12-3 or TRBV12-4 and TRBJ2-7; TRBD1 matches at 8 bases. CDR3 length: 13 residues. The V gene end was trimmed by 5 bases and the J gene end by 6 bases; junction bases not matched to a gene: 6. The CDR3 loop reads CASSPDRDGEQYF. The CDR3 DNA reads TGTGCCAGCAGTCCGGACAGGGACGGCGAGCAGTACTTC.

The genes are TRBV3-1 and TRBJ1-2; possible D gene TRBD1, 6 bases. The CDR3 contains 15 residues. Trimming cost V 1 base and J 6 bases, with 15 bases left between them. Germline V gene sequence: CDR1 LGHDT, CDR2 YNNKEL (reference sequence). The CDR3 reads CASSQGFARGDGYTF. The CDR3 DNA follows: TGTGCCAGCAGCCAAGGGTTCGCGAGGGGGGATGGCTACACCTTC.

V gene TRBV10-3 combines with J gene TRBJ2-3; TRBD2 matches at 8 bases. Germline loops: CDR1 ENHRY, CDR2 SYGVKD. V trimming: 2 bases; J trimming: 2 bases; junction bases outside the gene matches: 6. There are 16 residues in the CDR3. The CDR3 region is CAISELGGGHTDTQYF. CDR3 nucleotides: TGTGCCATCAGTGAGCTGGGCGGGGGGCACACAGATACGCAGTATTTT.

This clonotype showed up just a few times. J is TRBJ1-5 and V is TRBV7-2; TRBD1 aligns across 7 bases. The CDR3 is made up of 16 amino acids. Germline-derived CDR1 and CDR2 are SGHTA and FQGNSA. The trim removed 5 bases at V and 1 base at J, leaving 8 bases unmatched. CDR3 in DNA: TGTGCCAGCAGCCAACGACAGGGAAGAAGCAATCAGCCCCAGCATTTT. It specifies CASSQRQGRSNQPQHF. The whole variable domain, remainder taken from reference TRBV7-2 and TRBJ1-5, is GAGVSQSPSNKVTEKGKDVELRCDPISGHTALYWYRQSLGQGLEFLIYFQGNSAPDKSGLPSDRFSAERTGGSVSTLTIQRTQQEDSAVYLCASSQRQGRSNQPQHFGDGTRLSIL.

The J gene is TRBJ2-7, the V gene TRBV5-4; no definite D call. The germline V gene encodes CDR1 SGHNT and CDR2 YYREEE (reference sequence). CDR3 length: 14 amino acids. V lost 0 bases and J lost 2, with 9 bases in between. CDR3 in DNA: TGTGCCAGCAGCTTGGGGGATCCGGCCTACGAGCAGTACTTC. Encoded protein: CASSLGDPAYEQYF.

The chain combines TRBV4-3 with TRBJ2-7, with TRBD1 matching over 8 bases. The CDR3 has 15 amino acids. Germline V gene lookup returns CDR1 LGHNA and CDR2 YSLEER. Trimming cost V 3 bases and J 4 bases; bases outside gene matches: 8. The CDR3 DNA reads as TGCGCCAGCAGCCAGGTCCGGGACAGGAGATACGAGCAGTACTTC. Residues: CASSQVRDRRYEQYF.

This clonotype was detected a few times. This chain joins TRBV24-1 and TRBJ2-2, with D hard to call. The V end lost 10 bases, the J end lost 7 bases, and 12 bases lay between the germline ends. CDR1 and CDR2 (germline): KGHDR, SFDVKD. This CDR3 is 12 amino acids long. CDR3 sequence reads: CATGLQGGELFF. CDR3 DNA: TGTGCCACAGGGCTTCAAGGCGGGGAGCTGTTTTTT.